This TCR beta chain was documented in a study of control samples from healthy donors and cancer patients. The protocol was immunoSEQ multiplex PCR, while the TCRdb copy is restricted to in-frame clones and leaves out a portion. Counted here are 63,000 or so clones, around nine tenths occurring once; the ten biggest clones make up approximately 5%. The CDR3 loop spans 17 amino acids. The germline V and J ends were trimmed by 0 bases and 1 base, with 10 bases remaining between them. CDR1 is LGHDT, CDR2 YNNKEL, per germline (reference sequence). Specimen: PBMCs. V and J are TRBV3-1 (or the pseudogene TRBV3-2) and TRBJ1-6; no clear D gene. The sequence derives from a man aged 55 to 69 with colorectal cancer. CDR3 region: CASSQDRAPSYNSPLHF. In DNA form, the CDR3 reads TGTGCCAGCAGCCAAGATAGGGCCCCATCCTATAATTCACCCCTCCACTTT.